These 24 T cell receptor beta chains were all obtained from the same sample, sequenced in a study of T cell repertoires in cytomegalovirus infection. TCRdb processed the reads anew with MiXCR; each CDR3 protein has one entry. The data hold about 920,000 distinct CDR3 sequences, with about a third observed a single time. Their antigen targets remain unknown. This specimen consisted of cultured CD8+ T cells from PBMCs, obtained from culture after CMV antigen stimulation. These receptors originate from a human donor in good health (CMV status not recorded). Some clones in this sample may be carry-over from other donors' samples.

V usage is TRBV29-1 and J usage is TRBJ2-2; the match to TRBD2 covers 10 bases. The CDR3 covers 16 residues. Germline V gene sequence: CDR1 SQVTM, CDR2 ANQGSEA. V shed 4 bases, J shed 5 bases, and the junction held 10 bases outside the gene matches. The CDR3 here is CSVVGPSGGLTGELFF. As DNA, the CDR3 is TGCAGCGTTGTCGGGCCTAGCGGGGGACTTACCGGGGAGCTGTTTTTT.

This clonotype was counted a few times. The V call is TRBV7-6, the J call TRBJ2-2; no reliable D call. Germline CDR1 reads SGHVS; CDR2 reads FNYEAQ. Trimming stripped 5 bases from V and 3 bases from J, with 16 bases between. The length of the CDR3 is 16 residues. This CDR3 is CASSPGPGRDTGELFF. The CDR3 nucleotides are TGTGCCAGCAGCCCGGGCCCCGGCCGGGACACCGGGGAGCTGTTTTTT.

The CDR3 DNA is TGTGCCAGCAGCCCCGGTGGGGTTAGCTCCTATAATTCACCCCTCCACTTT. Its protein is CASSPGGVSSYNSPLHF. The chain recombines TRBV27 with TRBJ1-6; D not resolved. From germline, CDR1 is MNHEY and CDR2 SMNVEV (reference sequence). CDR3 length equals 17 residues. The ends were cut back, 6 bases at V and 0 bases at J, with 15 bases in the middle.

This clonotype showed up just a few times. The chain couples TRBV18 to TRBJ1-1; D remains unclear. Trimming took 6 bases from V and 3 from J, leaving 11 bases between them. Germline values: CDR1 KGHSH, CDR2 LQKENI. The CDR3 is 13 residues long. The CDR3 DNA reads TGTGCCAGCTCTCCGGGGTGGGACACTGAAGCTTTCTTT. Translating gives CASSPGWDTEAFF.

The V gene is TRBV4-1, the J gene TRBJ1-6, with D perhaps matching TRBD1 (5 bases). CDR3 length equals 16 residues. Germline-derived CDR1 and CDR2 are MGHRA and YSYEKL. V shed 5 bases and J shed 8 bases, with 19 bases lying between them. CDR3 DNA: TGCGCCAGCAGCGCCCACGGGACCTTTCTTGATTCACCCCTCCACTTT. Encoded protein: CASSAHGTFLDSPLHF.

The V and J genes are TRBV13 and TRBJ2-1; D not certain. V dropped 7 bases and J dropped 5 bases, with 15 bases sitting between them. CDR1 PRHDT and CDR2 FYEKMQ come from the germline V gene (reference sequence). The CDR3 is 14 amino acids. CDR3: CASTSPLQNNEQFF. The CDR3, as DNA: TGTGCCAGCACTTCTCCCTTACAGAACAATGAGCAGTTCTTC.

This clonotype has only a few counts. V and J are TRBV10-3 and TRBJ1-1, with 8 bases aligning to TRBD1. Trimming at V came to 6 bases and at J to 5 bases, leaving 8 bases not matched to a gene. CDR3 size: 14 residues. Germline assignment: CDR1 ENHRY and CDR2 SYGVKD. The CDR3 sequence is CAIRPQGARTEAFF. The CDR3 DNA sequence: TGTGCCATCAGACCCCAGGGGGCGCGGACTGAAGCTTTCTTT.

Here the CDR3 reads CASSPSGTATGELFF. Here the CDR3 DNA reads TGTGCCAGCTCACCCTCCGGGACAGCCACCGGGGAGCTGTTTTTT. The chain joins TRBV18 to TRBJ2-2, with 7 bases fitting TRBD1. The CDR3 has 15 residues. Trimming took 3 bases from V and 4 from J; bases not matched to a gene: 5. The germline CDR1 and CDR2 sequences are KGHSH and LQKENI.

This clonotype was seen a single time. The chain links TRBV14 to TRBJ1-2; possible D gene TRBD1, 5 bases. Deletions cut 0 bases from V and 6 bases from J, with 14 bases between. The germline CDR1 and CDR2 sequences are SGHDN and FVKESK. The length of the CDR3 is 15 residues. CDR3: CASSQDRRGGDGYTF. Here the CDR3 DNA reads TGTGCCAGCAGCCAAGATCGGCGGGGAGGGGATGGCTACACCTTC.

This chain joins TRBV6-8 and TRBJ2-7; D possibly corresponds to TRBD2 (5 bases). Germline CDR1 and CDR2: MNHGY and SAAAGT. The CDR3 spans 14 residues. The V end lost 6 bases, the J end lost 9 bases, and 21 bases lay between the germline ends. As DNA, the CDR3 is TGTGCCAGCAGCTCCCTAGCCGAAGGGCTTTGGCAGTACTTC. Translating it yields CASSSLAEGLWQYF.

This clonotype was seen at least ten times. The chain uses TRBV7-9 and TRBJ2-7, with 8 bases lining up with TRBD1. V trimming: 4 bases; J trimming: 1 base; junction bases outside the gene matches: 9. CDR3 length equals 16 residues. Germline V CDR1 and CDR2: SEHNR, FQNEAQ (reference sequence). The CDR3 DNA sequence: TGTGCCAGCAGCTCCCCCCCAACAGGGGGGTCCTACGAGCAGTACTTC. Translation gives CASSSPPTGGSYEQYF. The full variable domain, completed using reference TRBV7-9 and TRBJ2-7, is DTGVSQNPRHKITKRGQNVTFRCDPISEHNRLYWYRQTLGQGPEFLTYFQNEAQLEKSRLLSDRFSAERPKGSFSTLEIQRTEQGDSAMYLCASSSPPTGGSYEQYFGPGTRLTVT.

This chain links TRBV12-3 or TRBV12-4 with TRBJ2-1; no definite D call. This CDR3 has 16 residues. Deletions cut 5 bases from V and 4 bases from J, with 18 bases between. The CDR3 bases are TGTGCCAGCAGTCTAGGGTCTGTTTGGGATTACAATGAGCAGTTCTTC. It is translated as CASSLGSVWDYNEQFF.

This clonotype occurred many times. This chain joins TRBV6-1 and TRBJ1-5; tentative D call: TRBD1 (5 bases). Deletions cut 5 bases from V and 1 base from J, with 12 bases between. CDR1 MNHNS and CDR2 SASEGT come from the germline V gene. The CDR3 has 15 amino acids. CDR3 in DNA: TGTGCCAGCAGTAAGGTCCGGGGCAGCAATCAGCCCCAGCATTTT. Translated: CASSKVRGSNQPQHF.

This clonotype was detected only a few times. This chain links TRBV13 with TRBJ2-5, with 8 nucleotides matching TRBD2. Losses at the gene ends were 5 bases for V and 5 bases for J; bases not matched to a gene: 10. Germline-derived CDR1 and CDR2 are PRHDT and FYEKMQ (reference sequence). This CDR3 has 15 amino acids. This CDR3 reads CASSLPAGAGETQYF. CDR3 in DNA: TGTGCCAGCAGCCTACCAGCGGGGGCGGGGGAGACCCAGTACTTC.

The V gene is TRBV27, the J gene TRBJ1-2, with D perhaps matching TRBD1 (6 bases). The CDR3 runs 13 residues. Trimming took off 6 bases at V and 8 bases at J, with 16 bases between the two ends. Germline V lookup: CDR1 MNHEY, CDR2 SMNVEV (reference sequence). The CDR3 sequence: CASRLGGVEGYTF. The CDR3 region has the DNA TGTGCCAGCAGATTAGGGGGGGTAGAAGGCTACACCTTC.

The chain uses TRBV7-2 and TRBJ2-5; possibly TRBD1 or TRBD2 for D (5 bases each). The CDR3 is 14 amino acids. Trimming took off 5 bases at V and 5 bases at J, with 15 bases between the two ends. In germline, CDR1 is SGHTA, CDR2 FQGNSA. CDR3 amino acids: CASSRGTPYETQYF. The CDR3 DNA reads TGTGCCAGCAGCCGAGGGACGCCGTATGAGACCCAGTACTTC.

The V gene is TRBV4-3, the J gene TRBJ2-4; D not certain. This CDR3 contains 15 residues. Germline V gene data show CDR1 as LGHNA and CDR2 as YSLEER. V was cut by 4 bases and J by 0 bases, with 10 bases left in between. As DNA, the CDR3 is TGCGCCAGCAGCCCCCGTATGTCAGCCAAAAACATTCAGTACTTC. Its protein is CASSPRMSAKNIQYF.

The V call is TRBV6-5, the J call TRBJ2-4; tentative D call: TRBD2 (6 bases). The CDR3 extends over 16 amino acids. The V gene lost 5 bases and the J gene lost 0 bases, with 14 bases spanning the gap. Germline V lookup: CDR1 MNHEY, CDR2 SVGAGI. The CDR3 DNA reads TGTGCCAGCAGTCACTACCGGCGGGGAGCCAAAAACATTCAGTACTTC. Translated, it gives CASSHYRRGAKNIQYF.

There are a few counts of this clonotype. The gene calls are TRBV20-1 and TRBJ2-1; D unclear. V lost 0 bases and J lost 3, with 12 bases in between. The CDR3 spans 15 residues. From germline, CDR1 is DFQATT and CDR2 SNEGSKA (reference sequence). The CDR3 DNA reads TGCAGTGCTAGAGAACTGGACGGATACTACAATGAGCAGTTCTTC. As protein: CSARELDGYYNEQFF.

This clonotype appeared many times. The chain is built from TRBV7-9 and TRBJ1-4, with D unresolved. V was cut by 1 base and J by 10 bases, with 10 bases left in between. Germline CDR1 reads SEHNR; CDR2 reads FQNEAQ (reference sequence). There are 13 residues in the CDR3. The CDR3 coding sequence is TGTGCCAGCAGCTTAGGAGCCCTCGGAAAACTGTTTTTT. Its translation: CASSLGALGKLFF.

Note on this clonotype: The CDR3 end shows no conserved phenylalanine or tryptophan, and so a read error is likely. The genes are TRBV27 and TRBJ2-1; D not resolved. The CDR3 runs to 14 residues. Germline CDR1 is MNHEY and CDR2 is SMNVEV (reference sequence). V lost 8 bases and J lost 5, with 16 bases in between. CDR3 bases: TGTGCCAGCGCCCTGGTCCAAATACACAATGAGCAGTTCATC. It is translated as CASALVQIHNEQFI.

The V and J genes are TRBV7-9 and TRBJ2-3; 8 bases line up with TRBD2. The CDR3 has 15 amino acids. V was pared by 2 bases and J by 2 bases, with 3 bases of the junction left unmatched. Germline V gene sequence: CDR1 SEHNR, CDR2 FQNEAQ (reference sequence). The CDR3 loop reads CASSLKRGFTDTQYF. CDR3 sequence (DNA): TGTGCCAGCAGCTTAAAGCGGGGGTTCACAGATACGCAGTATTTT.

This clonotype was observed a handful of times. The CDR3, as DNA: TGTGCCAGCAGCTTAGACGCGGGTAATACCTACGAGCAGTACGTC. Translating gives CASSLDAGNTYEQYV. The V call is TRBV7-2, the J call TRBJ2-7, with D tentatively TRBD2 (5 bases). Between the trimmed V and J ends, which lost 1 base and 2 bases, there was a span of 12 bases. CDR1 is SGHTA and CDR2 is FQGNSA in the germline V gene. The CDR3 sequence is 15 residues long.

The chain employs TRBV4-1 and TRBJ2-5, with 10 positions matching TRBD2. This CDR3 spans 17 amino acids. CDR1 and CDR2 (germline): MGHRA, YSYEKL. V shed 2 bases and J 1 base; nucleotides not matched to a gene: 7. In nucleotides, the CDR3 is TGCGCCAGCAGCCAATTTACTAGCGGGGTGGCCCAAGAGACCCAGTACTTC. It yields the protein CASSQFTSGVAQETQYF.